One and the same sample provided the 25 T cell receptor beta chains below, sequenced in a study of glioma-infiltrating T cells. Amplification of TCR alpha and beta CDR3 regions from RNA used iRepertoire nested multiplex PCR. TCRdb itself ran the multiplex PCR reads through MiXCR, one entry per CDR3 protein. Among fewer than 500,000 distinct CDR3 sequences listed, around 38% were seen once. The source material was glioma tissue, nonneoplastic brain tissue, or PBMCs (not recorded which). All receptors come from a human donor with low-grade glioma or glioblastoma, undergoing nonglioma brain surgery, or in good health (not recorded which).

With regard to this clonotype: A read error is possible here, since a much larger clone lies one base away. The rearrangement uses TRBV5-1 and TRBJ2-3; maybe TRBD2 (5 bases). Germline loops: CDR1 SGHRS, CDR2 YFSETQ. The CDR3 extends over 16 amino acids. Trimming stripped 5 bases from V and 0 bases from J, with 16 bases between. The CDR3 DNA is TGCGCCAGCAGATTGTTTTCCAGCGGAAGCACAGATACGCAGTATTTT. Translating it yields CASRLFSSGSTDTQYF.

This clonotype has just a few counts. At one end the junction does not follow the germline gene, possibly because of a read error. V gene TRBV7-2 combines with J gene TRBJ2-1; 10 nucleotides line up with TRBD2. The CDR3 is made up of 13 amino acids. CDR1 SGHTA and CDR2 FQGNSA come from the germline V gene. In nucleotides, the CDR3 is TGTGCCAGCAACTTACGGTTTAGCGGGAGGATGTTCTTC. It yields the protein CASNLRFSGRMFF.

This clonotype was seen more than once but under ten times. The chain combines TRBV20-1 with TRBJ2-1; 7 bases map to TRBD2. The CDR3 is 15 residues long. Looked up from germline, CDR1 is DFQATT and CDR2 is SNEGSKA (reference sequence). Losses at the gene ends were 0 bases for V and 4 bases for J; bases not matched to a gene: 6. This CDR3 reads CSARDYQRDYNEQFF. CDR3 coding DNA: TGCAGTGCTAGAGATTACCAGCGGGATTACAATGAGCAGTTCTTC.

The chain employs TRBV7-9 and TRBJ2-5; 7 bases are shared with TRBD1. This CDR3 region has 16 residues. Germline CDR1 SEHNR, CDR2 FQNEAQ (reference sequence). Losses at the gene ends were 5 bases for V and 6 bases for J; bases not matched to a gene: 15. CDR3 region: CASSDAGTVVVQTQYF. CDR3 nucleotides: TGTGCCAGCAGCGATGCCGGGACAGTGGTAGTACAGACCCAGTACTTC.

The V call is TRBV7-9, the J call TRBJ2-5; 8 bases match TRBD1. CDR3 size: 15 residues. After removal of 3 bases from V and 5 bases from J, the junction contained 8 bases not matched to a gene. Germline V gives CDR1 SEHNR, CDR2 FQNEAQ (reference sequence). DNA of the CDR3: TGTGCCAGCAGCTTCGGCGGGTACAGGGGGGAGACCCAGTACTTC. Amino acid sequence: CASSFGGYRGETQYF.

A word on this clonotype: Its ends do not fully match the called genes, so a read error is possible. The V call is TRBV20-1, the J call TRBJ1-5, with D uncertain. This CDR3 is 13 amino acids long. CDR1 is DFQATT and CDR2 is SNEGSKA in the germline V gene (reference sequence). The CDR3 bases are TGCAGTGCTACGGGTTTGGGAGGGCAGCCCCAGCGTTTT. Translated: CSATGLGGQPQRF.

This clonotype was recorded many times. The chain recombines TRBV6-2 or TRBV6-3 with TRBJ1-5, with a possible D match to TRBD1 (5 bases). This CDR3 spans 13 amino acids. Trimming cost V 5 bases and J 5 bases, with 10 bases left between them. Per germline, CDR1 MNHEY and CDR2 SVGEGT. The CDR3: CASSPQGHQPQHF. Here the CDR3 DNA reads TGTGCCAGCAGTCCCCAGGGCCATCAGCCCCAGCATTTT.

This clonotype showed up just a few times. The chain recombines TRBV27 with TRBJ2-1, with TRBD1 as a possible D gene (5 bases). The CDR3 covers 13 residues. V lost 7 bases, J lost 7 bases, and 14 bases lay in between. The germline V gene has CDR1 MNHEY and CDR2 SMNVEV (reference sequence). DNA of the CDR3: TGTGCCAGCACAGACGCAGGGAAGAATGAGCAGTTCTTC. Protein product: CASTDAGKNEQFF.

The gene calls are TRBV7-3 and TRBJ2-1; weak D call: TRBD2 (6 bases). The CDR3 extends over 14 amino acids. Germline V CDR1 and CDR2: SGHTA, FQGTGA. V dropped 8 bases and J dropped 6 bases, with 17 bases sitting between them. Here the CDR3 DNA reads TGTGCCAGCTCAGCGGGCCTATTGGGCAATGAGCAGTTCTTC. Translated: CASSAGLLGNEQFF.

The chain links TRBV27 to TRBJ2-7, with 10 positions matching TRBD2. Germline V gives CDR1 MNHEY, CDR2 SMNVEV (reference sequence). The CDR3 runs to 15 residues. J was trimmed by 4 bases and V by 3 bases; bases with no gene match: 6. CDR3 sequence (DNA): TGTGCCAGCAGTTTTGGGTCTAGCGGGAGTTACGAGCAGTACTTC. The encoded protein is CASSFGSSGSYEQYF.

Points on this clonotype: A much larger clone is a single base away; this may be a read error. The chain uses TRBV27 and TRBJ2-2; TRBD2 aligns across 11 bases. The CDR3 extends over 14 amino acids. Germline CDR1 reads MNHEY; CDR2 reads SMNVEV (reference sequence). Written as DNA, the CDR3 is TGTGCCAGCAGTCGCGGGACTAGCGGCTGGGAGCTGTCTTTT. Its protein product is CASSRGTSGWELSF.

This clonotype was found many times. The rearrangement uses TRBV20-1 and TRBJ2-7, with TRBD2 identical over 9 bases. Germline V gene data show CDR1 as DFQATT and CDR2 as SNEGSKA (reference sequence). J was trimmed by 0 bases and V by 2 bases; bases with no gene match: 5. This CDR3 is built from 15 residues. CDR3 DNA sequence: TGCAGTGCTAGATTAGCGGGAGCCAACTCCTACGAGCAGTACTTC. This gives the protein CSARLAGANSYEQYF.

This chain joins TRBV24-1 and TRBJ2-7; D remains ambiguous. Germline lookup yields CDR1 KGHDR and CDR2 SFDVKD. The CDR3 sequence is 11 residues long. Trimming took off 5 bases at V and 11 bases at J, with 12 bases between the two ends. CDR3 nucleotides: TGTGCCACCAGTGGGTGGAATGAGAAGTACTTC. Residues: CATSGWNEKYF.

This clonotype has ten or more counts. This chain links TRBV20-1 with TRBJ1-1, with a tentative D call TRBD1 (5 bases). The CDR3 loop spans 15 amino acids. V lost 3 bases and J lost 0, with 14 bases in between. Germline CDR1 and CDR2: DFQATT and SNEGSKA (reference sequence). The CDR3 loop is CSASLGTFMNTEAFF. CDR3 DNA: TGCAGTGCTAGTTTGGGGACTTTCATGAACACTGAAGCTTTCTTT.

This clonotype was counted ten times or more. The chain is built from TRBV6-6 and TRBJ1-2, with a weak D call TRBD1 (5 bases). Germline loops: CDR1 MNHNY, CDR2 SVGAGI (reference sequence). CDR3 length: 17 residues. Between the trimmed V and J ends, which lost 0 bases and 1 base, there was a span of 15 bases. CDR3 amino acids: CASSYSRLTARNYGYTF. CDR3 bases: TGTGCCAGCAGTTACTCGAGATTGACAGCCCGTAACTATGGCTACACCTTC.

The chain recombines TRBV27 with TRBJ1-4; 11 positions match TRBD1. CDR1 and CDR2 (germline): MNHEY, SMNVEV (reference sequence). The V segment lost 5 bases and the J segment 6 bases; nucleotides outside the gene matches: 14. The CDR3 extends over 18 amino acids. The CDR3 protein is CASSPGQGEVGFDEKLFF. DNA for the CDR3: TGTGCCAGCAGTCCGGGACAGGGGGAAGTCGGTTTCGATGAAAAACTGTTTTTT.

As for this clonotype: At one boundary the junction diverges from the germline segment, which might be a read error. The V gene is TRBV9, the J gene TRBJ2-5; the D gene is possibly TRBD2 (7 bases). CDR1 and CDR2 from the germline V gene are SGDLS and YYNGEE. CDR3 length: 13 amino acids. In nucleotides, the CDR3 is TGTGCCAACAGTACAGGGACTAAAGAGATCCAGTACTTC. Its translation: CANSTGTKEIQYF.

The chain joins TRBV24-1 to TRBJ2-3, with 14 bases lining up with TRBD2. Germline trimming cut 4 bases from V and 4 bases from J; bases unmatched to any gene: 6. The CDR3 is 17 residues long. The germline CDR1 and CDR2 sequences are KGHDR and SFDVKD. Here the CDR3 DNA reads TGTGCCACCAGTGACCGTGGGACTAGCGGGGGCGCAGATACGCAGTATTTT. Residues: CATSDRGTSGGADTQYF.

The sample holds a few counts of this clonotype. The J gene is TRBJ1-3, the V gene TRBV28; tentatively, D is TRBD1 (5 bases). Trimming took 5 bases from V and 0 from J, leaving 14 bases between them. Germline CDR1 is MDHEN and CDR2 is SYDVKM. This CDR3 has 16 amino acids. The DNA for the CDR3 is TGTGCCAGCAGTCTCCGGGACCGCTACTCTGGAAACACCATATATTTT. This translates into CASSLRDRYSGNTIYF.

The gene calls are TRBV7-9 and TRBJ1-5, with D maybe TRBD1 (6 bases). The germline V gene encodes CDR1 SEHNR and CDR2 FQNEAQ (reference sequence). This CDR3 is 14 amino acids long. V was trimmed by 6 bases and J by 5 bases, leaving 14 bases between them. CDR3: CASRLGRGHQPQHF. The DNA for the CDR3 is TGTGCCAGCAGATTGGGCAGGGGCCATCAGCCCCAGCATTTT.

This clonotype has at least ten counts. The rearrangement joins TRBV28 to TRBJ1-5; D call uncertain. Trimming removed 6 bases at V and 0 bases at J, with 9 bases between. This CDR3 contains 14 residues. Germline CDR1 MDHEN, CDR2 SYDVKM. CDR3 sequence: CASRPRYSNQPQHF. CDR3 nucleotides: TGTGCCAGCAGACCTCGGTATAGCAATCAGCCCCAGCATTTT.

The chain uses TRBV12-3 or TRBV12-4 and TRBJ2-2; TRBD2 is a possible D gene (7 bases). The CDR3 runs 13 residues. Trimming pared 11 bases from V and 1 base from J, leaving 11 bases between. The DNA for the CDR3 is TGTGCCGGGAGGGGGGTGAACACCGGGGAGCTGTTTTTT. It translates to CAGRGVNTGELFF.

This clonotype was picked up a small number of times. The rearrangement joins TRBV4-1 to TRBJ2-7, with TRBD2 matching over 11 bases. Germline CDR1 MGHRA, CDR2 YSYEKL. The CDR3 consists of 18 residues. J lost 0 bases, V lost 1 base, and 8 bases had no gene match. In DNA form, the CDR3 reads TGCGCCAGCAGCCAAGGGGTGGGGACTAGCGGAAGCTCCTACGAGCAGTACTTC. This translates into CASSQGVGTSGSSYEQYF.

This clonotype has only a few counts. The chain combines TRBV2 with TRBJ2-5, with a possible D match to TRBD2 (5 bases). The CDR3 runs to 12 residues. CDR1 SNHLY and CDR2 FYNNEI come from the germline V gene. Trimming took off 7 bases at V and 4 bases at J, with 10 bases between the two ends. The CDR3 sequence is CASTGIVETQYF. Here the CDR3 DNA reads TGTGCCAGCACCGGGATTGTAGAGACCCAGTACTTC.

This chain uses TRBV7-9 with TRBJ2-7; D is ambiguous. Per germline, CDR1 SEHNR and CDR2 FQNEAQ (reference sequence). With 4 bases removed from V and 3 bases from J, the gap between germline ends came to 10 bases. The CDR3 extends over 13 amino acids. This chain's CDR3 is CASSSPKSYEQYF. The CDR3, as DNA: TGTGCCAGCAGCTCCCCGAAAAGCTACGAGCAGTACTTC. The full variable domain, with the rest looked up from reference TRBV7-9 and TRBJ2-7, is DTGVSQNPRHKITKRGQNVTFRCDPISEHNRLYWYRQTLGQGPEFLTYFQNEAQLEKSRLLSDRFSAERPKGSFSTLEIQRTEQGDSAMYLCASSSPKSYEQYFGPGTRLTVT.